Following are 6 T cell receptor beta chains from one sample sequenced in a study of blood T cell repertoires in COVID-19. Sequencing was performed with immunoSEQ multiplex PCR; in TCRdb, only in-frame clones are kept and a portion is missing. This table has 80,000 or so clones, more than 70% appearing once. The specimen sequenced was peripheral blood. The receptors derive from a man aged 50 to 59 with acute or convalescent COVID-19.

This clone was found once. This rearrangement joins TRBV5-1 to TRBJ1-1; the match to TRBD1 covers 8 bases. The CDR3 is 15 amino acids. V shed 3 bases, J shed 3 bases, and the junction held 7 bases outside the gene matches. Per germline, CDR1 SGHRS and CDR2 YFSETQ. The CDR3 reads CASSSRTGRDTEAFF. The CDR3 DNA reads as TGCGCCAGCAGCTCAAGGACAGGGCGTGACACTGAAGCTTTCTTT.

The V and J genes are TRBV4-2 and TRBJ1-4; 8 nucleotides match TRBD1. CDR1 is LGHNA and CDR2 is YNFKEQ in the germline V gene. V lost 0 bases and J lost 5; bases outside the gene matches: 14. This CDR3 spans 19 amino acids. The CDR3 DNA is TGTGCCAGCAGCCAAGATGAATCGGTACAGGGGGGGCCGAATGAAAAACTGTTTTTT. Protein product: CASSQDESVQGGPNEKLFF.

This chain joins TRBV24-1 and TRBJ1-2; unclear D gene. This CDR3 is built from 14 residues. The V gene lost 4 bases and the J gene lost 8 bases, with 16 bases spanning the gap. The germline V gene has CDR1 KGHDR and CDR2 SFDVKD. The CDR3 sequence is CATSDFGEGGGYTF. The CDR3 DNA reads TGTGCCACCAGTGACTTCGGTGAGGGAGGCGGCTACACCTTC.

This chain joins TRBV9 and TRBJ2-3, with 14 positions matching TRBD2. This CDR3 has 17 residues. Losses at the gene ends were 2 bases for V and 0 bases for J; bases not matched to a gene: 2. The germline V gene has CDR1 SGDLS and CDR2 YYNGEE. The DNA for the CDR3 is TGTGCCAGCAGCGTGACTAGCGGGGGGGCAAGCACAGATACGCAGTATTTT. Residues: CASSVTSGGASTDTQYF.

The V call is TRBV27, the J call TRBJ2-3, with TRBD2 matching 8 bases. V was clipped by 8 bases and J by 4 bases; unmatched bases: 11. Germline CDR1 and CDR2: MNHEY and SMNVEV (reference sequence). The length of the CDR3 is 15 residues. The CDR3 sequence is CASVGLGAHSDTQYF. For the CDR3, the DNA is TGTGCCAGCGTGGGACTAGGGGCTCATTCAGATACGCAGTATTTT.

The gene calls are TRBV30 and TRBJ1-1, with TRBD1 matching 7 bases. V was clipped by 4 bases and J by 5 bases; unmatched bases: 1. The CDR3 runs 11 residues. The V gene's germline CDR1 is GTSNPN and CDR2 SVGIG (reference sequence). CDR3 in amino acids: CAWTRGTEAFF. Written as DNA, the CDR3 is TGTGCCTGGACCAGGGGGACTGAAGCTTTCTTT.